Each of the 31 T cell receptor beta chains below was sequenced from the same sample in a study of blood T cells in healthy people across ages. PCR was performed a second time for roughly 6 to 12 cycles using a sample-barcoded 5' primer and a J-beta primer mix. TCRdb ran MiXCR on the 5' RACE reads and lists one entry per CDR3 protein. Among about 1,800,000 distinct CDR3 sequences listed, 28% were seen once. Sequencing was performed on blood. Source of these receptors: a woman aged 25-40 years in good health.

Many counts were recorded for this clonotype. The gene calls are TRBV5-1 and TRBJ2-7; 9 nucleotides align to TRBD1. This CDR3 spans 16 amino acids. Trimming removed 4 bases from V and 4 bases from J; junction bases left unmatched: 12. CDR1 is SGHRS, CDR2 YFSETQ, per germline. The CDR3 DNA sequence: TGCGCCAGCAGCCCAACCCAGGGGACAGGGCCGTACGAGCAGTACTTC. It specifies CASSPTQGTGPYEQYF.

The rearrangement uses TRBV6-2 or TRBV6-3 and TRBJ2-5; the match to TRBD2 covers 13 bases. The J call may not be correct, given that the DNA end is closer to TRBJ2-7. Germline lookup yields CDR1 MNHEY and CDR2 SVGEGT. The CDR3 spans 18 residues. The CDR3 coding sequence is TGTGCCAGCAGTACGAGCGGACTAGCGGGAGTTGTTGCCTACGAGCAGTACTTC. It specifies CASSTSGLAGVVAYEQYF.

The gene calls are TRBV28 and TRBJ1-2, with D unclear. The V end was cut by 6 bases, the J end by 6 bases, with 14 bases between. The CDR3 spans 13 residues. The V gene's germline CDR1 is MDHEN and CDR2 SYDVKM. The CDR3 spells CASRPMGRNGYTF. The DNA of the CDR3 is TGTGCCAGCAGACCTATGGGGAGGAATGGCTACACCTTC.

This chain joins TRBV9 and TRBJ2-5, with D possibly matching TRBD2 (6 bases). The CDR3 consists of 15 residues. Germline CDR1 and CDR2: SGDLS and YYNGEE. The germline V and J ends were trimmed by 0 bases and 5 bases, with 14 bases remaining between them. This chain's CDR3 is CASSVARGSGETQYF. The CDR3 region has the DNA TGTGCCAGCAGCGTAGCACGGGGGTCGGGGGAGACCCAGTACTTC.

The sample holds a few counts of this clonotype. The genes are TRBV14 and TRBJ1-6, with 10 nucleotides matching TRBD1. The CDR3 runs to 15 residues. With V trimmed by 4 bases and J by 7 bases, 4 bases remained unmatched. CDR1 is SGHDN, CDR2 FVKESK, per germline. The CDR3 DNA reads TGTGCCAGCAGCCCCCTGACAGGGGGCAATTCACCCCTCCACTTT. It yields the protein CASSPLTGGNSPLHF. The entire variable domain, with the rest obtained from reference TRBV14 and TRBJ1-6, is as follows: EAGVTQFPSHSVIEKGQTVTLRCDPISGHDNLYWYRRVMGKEIKFLLHFVKESKQDESGMPNNRFLAERTGGTYSTLKVQPAELEDSGVYFCASSPLTGGNSPLHFGNGTRLTVT.

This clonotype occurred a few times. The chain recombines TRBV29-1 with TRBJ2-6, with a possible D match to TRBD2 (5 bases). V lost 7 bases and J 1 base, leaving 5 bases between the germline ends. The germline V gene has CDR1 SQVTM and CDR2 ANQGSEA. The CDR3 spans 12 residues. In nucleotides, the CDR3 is TGCAGCGGCGGGTCTGGGGCCAACGTCCTGACTTTC. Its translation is CSGGSGANVLTF.

The CDR3 nucleotides are TGTGCCAGCACCGGTCGGGTAGTGGGTCAGCCCCAGCATTTT. Amino acid sequence: CASTGRVVGQPQHF. This chain joins TRBV6-6 and TRBJ1-5; no clear D. CDR3 size: 14 residues. Trimming cost V 7 bases and J 6 bases, with 16 bases left between them. Germline V gene lookup returns CDR1 MNHNY and CDR2 SVGAGI (reference sequence).

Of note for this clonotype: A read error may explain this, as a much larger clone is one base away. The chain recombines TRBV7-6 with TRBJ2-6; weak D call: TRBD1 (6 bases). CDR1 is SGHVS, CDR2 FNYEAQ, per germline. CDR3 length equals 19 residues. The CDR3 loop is CASTSPGGRIGPGANVLAF. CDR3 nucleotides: TGTGCCAGCACTAGTCCTGGGGGCCGCATCGGTCCTGGGGCCAACGTCCTGGCTTTC.

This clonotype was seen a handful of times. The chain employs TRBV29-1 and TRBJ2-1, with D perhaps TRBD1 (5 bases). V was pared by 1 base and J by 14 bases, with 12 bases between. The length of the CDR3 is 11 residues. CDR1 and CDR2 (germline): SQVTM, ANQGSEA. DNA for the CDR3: TGCAGCGTTGAAGTGGGCTTCAGGGAGTTCTTC. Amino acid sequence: CSVEVGFREFF.

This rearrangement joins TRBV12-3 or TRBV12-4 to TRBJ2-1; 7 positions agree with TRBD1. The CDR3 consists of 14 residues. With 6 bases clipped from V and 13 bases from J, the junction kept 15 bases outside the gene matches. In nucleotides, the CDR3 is TGTGCCAGCAGCCTACCACGAGGGGGCGCTGCTCAGTTCTTC. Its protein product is CASSLPRGGAAQFF.

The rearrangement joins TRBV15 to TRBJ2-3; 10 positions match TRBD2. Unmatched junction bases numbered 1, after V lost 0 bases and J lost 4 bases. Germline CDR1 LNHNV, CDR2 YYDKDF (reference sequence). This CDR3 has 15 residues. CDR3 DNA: TGTGCCACCAGCAGAGATCTAGCGGGAGCAGATACGCAGTATTTT. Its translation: CATSRDLAGADTQYF.

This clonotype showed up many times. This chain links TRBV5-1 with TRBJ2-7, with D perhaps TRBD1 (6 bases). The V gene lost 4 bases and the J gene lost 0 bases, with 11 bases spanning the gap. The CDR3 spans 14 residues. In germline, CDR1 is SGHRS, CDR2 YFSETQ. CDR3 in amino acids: CASSRDTSSYEQYF. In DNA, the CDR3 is TGCGCCAGCAGCAGGGACACCTCCTCCTACGAGCAGTACTTC.

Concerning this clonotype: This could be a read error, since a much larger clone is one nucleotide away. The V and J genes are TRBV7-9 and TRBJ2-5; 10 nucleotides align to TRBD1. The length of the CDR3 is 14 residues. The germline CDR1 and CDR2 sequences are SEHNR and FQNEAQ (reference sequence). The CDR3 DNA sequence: TGTGCCAGCAGCCCCCCGACAGGGGGCGAGACCCGGTACTTC. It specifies CASSPPTGGETRYF.

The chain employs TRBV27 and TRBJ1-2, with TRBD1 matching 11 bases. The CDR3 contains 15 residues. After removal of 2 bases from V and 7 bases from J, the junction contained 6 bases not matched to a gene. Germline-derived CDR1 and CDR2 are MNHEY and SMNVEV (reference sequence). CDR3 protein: CASSLSWDRGVGYTF. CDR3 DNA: TGTGCCAGCAGTTTAAGCTGGGACAGGGGGGTTGGCTACACCTTC.

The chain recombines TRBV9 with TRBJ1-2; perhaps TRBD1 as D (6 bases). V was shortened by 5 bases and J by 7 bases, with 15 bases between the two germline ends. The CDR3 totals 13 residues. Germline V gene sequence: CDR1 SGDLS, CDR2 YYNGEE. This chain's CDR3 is CASSLGHRAGYTF. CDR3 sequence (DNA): TGTGCCAGCAGTTTAGGTCACAGGGCTGGCTACACCTTC.

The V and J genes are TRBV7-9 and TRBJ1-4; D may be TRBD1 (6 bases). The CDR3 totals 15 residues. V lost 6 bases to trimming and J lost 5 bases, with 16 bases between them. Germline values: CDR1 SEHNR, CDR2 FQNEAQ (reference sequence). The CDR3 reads CASRAGERRNEKLFF. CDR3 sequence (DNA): TGTGCCAGCAGAGCAGGGGAGAGGAGAAATGAAAAACTGTTTTTT.

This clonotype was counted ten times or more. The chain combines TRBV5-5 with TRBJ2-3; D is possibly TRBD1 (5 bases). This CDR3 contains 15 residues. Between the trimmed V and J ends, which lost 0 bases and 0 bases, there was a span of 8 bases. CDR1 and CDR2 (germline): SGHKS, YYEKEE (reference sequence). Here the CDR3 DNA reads TGTGCCAGCAGCTTGGGACAGATAAGCACAGATACGCAGTATTTT. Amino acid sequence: CASSLGQISTDTQYF.

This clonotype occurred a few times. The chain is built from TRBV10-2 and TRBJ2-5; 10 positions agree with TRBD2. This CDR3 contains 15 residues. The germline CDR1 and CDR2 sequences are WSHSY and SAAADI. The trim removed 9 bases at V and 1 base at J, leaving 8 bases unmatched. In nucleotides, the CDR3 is TGCGCCAGTAGTTTTTCTAGCGGGAGCCAAGAGACCCAGTACTTC. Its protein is CASSFSSGSQETQYF.

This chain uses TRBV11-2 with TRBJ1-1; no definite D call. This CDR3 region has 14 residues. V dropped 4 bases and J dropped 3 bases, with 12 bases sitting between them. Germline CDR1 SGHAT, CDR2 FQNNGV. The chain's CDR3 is CASSSARGYTEAFF. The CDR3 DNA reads TGTGCCAGCAGCTCGGCGCGAGGATACACTGAAGCTTTCTTT.

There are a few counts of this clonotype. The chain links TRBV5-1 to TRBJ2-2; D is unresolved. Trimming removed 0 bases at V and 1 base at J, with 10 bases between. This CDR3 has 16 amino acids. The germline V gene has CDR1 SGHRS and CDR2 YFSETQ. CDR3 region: CASSLELGMNTGELFF. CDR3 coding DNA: TGCGCCAGCAGCTTGGAGCTGGGGATGAACACCGGGGAGCTGTTTTTT.

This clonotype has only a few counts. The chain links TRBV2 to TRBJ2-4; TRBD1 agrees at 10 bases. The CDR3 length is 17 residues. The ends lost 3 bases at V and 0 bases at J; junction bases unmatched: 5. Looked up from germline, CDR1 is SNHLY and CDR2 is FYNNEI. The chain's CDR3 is CASSEEGQGTAKNIQYF. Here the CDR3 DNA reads TGTGCCAGCAGTGAGGAGGGACAGGGGACAGCCAAAAACATTCAGTACTTC.

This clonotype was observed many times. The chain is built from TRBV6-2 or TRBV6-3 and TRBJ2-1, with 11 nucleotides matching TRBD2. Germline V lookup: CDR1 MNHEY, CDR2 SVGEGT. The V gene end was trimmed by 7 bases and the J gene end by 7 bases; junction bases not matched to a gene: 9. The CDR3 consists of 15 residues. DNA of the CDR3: TGTGCCAGCATCCCCACTAGCGGGAGAGGAAATGAGCAGTTCTTC. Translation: CASIPTSGRGNEQFF.

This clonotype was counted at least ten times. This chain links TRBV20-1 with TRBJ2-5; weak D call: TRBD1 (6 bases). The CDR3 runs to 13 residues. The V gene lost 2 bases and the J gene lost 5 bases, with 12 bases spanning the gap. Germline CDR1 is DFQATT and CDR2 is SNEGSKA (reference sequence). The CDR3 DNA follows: TGCAGTGCTAGAAGGACAGTCCGGGAGACCCAGTACTTC. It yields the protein CSARRTVRETQYF.

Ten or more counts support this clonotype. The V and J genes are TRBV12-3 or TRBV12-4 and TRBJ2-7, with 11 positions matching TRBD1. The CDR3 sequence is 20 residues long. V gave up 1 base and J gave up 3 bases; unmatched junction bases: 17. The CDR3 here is CASSLGSWGTGGVPIYEQYF. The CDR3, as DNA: TGTGCCAGCAGTTTAGGGTCGTGGGGGACAGGGGGAGTCCCCATCTACGAGCAGTACTTC.

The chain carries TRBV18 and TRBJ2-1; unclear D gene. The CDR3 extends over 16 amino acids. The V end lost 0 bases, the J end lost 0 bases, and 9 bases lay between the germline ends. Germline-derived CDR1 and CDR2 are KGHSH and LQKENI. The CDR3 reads CASSPPFPNSYNEQFF. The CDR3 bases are TGTGCCAGCTCACCACCCTTCCCGAACTCCTACAATGAGCAGTTCTTC.

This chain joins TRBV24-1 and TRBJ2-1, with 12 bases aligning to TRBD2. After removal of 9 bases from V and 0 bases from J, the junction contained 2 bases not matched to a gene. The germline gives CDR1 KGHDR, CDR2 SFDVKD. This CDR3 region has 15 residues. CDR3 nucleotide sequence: TGTGCCACCTCGACTAGCGGGAGCTCCTACAATGAGCAGTTCTTC. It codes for CATSTSGSSYNEQFF.

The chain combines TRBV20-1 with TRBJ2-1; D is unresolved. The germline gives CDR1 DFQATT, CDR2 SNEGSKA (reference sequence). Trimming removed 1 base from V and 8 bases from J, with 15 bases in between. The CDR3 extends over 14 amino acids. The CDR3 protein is CSARGPREIYEQFF. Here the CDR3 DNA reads TGCAGTGCTAGAGGCCCCCGAGAGATCTATGAGCAGTTCTTC.

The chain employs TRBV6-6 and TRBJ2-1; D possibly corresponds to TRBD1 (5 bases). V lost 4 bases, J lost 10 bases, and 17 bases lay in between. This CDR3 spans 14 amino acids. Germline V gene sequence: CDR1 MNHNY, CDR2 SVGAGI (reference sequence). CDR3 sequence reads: CASSSQGQGTEQFF. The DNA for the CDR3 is TGTGCCAGCAGTTCCCAGGGTCAGGGTACCGAGCAGTTCTTC.

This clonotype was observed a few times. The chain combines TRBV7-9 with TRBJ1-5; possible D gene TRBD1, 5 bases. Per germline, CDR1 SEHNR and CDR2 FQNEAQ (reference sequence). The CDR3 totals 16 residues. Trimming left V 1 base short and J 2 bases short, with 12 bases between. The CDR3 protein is CASSLGDPRGNQPQHF. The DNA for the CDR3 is TGTGCCAGCAGCTTAGGGGACCCCAGGGGCAATCAGCCCCAGCATTTT.

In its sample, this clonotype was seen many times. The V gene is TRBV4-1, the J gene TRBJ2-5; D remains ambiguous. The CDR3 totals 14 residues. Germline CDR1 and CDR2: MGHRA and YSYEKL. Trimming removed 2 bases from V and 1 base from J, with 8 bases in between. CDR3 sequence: CASSQLTSQETQYF. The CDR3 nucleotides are TGCGCCAGCAGCCAACTGACCAGCCAAGAGACCCAGTACTTC.

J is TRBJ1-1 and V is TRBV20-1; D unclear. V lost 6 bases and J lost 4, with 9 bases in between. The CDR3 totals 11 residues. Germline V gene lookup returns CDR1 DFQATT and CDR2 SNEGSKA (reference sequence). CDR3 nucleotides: TGCAGTGCCGTGTACCGCACTGAAGCTTTCTTT. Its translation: CSAVYRTEAFF.